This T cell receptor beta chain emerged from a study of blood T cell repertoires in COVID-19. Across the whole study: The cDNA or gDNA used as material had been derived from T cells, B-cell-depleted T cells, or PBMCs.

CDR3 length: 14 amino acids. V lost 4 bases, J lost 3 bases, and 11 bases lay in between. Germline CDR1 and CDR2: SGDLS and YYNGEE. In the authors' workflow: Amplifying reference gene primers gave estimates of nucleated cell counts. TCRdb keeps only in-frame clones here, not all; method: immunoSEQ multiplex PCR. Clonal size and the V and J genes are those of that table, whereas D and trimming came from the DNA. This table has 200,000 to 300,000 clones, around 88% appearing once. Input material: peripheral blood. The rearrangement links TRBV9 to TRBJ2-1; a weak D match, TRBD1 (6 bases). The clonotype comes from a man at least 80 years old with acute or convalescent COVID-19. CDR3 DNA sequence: TGTGCCAGCAGCATGCAGGGGAGCTACAATGAGCAGTTCTTC. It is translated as CASSMQGSYNEQFF.